The next 27 T cell receptor beta chains were all read from a single sample in a study of spatial heterogeneity in lung cancer. Study results and limitations: Mutation counts in tumors were tracked by counts of expanded intratumoral alpha and beta TCRs.

Time point meaning: sample taken at primary tumor resection. These receptors' antigens are unknown. MiXCR, run by TCRdb on the 5' RACE reads, gives a single entry per CDR3 protein. The table records about 14,000 distinct CDR3 sequences, 4.7% of them present only once. The sample in question was lung tumor tissue, obtained at surgery. These receptors were taken from a female donor with early-stage non-small cell lung cancer.

This clonotype came up many times. The chain joins TRBV28 to TRBJ2-1, with D possibly matching TRBD2 (7 bases). The CDR3 consists of 16 residues. Trimming removed 5 bases from V and 0 bases from J, with 14 bases in between. CDR1 is MDHEN, CDR2 SYDVKM, per germline. The CDR3 spells CASSAPGGHSYNEQFF. CDR3 DNA: TGTGCCAGCAGTGCCCCCGGGGGGCACTCCTACAATGAGCAGTTCTTC. The full variable domain, in which reference TRBV28 and TRBJ2-1 provide the parts outside the CDR3, is DVKVTQSSRYLVKRTGEKVFLECVQDMDHENMFWYRQDPGLGLRLIYFSYDVKMKEKGDIPEGYSVSREKKERFSLILESASTNQTSMYLCASSAPGGHSYNEQFFGPGTRLTVL.

This clonotype appeared a few times. The genes are TRBV4-2 and TRBJ2-2; TRBD2 is a possible D gene (5 bases). Germline V gives CDR1 LGHNA, CDR2 YNFKEQ. This CDR3 spans 16 amino acids. V lost 0 bases and J lost 4, with 12 bases in between. The CDR3 here is CASSQDMRETTGELFF. As DNA, the CDR3 is TGTGCCAGCAGCCAAGATATGAGGGAAACCACCGGGGAGCTGTTTTTT.

This clonotype was observed many times. The J gene is TRBJ1-2, the V gene TRBV20-1, with D unresolved. Trimming took off 0 bases at V and 8 bases at J, with 13 bases between the two ends. The CDR3 has 13 amino acids. CDR1 is DFQATT, CDR2 SNEGSKA, per germline (reference sequence). CDR3 sequence (DNA): TGCAGTGCTAGAGACGGAGTCGGGGTCGGCTACACCTTC. As protein: CSARDGVGVGYTF.

This clonotype has at least ten counts. The V and J genes are TRBV4-3 and TRBJ1-4, with D perhaps TRBD1 (5 bases). The CDR3 is 18 residues long. Trimming shortened V by 0 bases and J by 4 bases, and 18 bases separated the two germline ends. Germline V gives CDR1 LGHNA, CDR2 YSLEER. The chain's CDR3 is CASSQERNVGRGNEKLFF. The CDR3, as DNA: TGCGCCAGCAGCCAAGAGAGGAACGTGGGGCGGGGTAATGAAAAACTGTTTTTT.

The sample holds many counts of this clonotype. V usage is TRBV6-6 and J usage is TRBJ1-5; no definite D call. The germline CDR1 and CDR2 sequences are MNHNY and SVGAGI (reference sequence). Trimming removed 9 bases at V and 2 bases at J, with 14 bases between. The CDR3 runs 14 residues. The CDR3 DNA sequence: TGTGCCAGTTCGGGAGGGTTCGGCAATCAGCCCCAGCATTTT. Its protein product is CASSGGFGNQPQHF.

The sample holds many counts of this clonotype. The V call is TRBV11-2, the J call TRBJ2-5, with D unresolved. From germline, CDR1 is SGHAT and CDR2 FQNNGV. The length of the CDR3 is 13 residues. V was pared by 2 bases and J by 4 bases, with 8 bases between. The CDR3 sequence: CASSLRTGETQYF. CDR3 bases: TGTGCCAGCAGCTTAAGGACGGGAGAGACCCAGTACTTC.

Many counts were recorded for this clonotype. CDR3 in amino acids: CASSQDLEGKLFF. In DNA, the CDR3 is TGTGCCAGCAGCCAAGATCTCGAAGGGAAGCTGTTTTTT. The chain links TRBV14 to TRBJ2-2; D remains ambiguous. The CDR3 runs 13 residues. V was trimmed by 0 bases and J by 12 bases, leaving 11 bases between them. CDR1 is SGHDN and CDR2 is FVKESK in the germline V gene.

There are many counts of this clonotype. CDR3 nucleotide sequence: TGCGCCAGCAGCCAAGTTGGAGGGGCCAGCGGCTACACCTTC. Translating it yields CASSQVGGASGYTF. The chain links TRBV4-3 to TRBJ1-2, with D tentatively TRBD1 (5 bases). The germline CDR1 and CDR2 sequences are LGHNA and YSLEER. Trimming cost V 1 base and J 8 bases, with 14 bases left between them. This CDR3 is built from 14 residues.

This clonotype was picked up many times. The chain recombines TRBV5-1 with TRBJ2-5; D is unresolved. V lost 4 bases, J lost 4 bases, and 14 bases lay in between. The CDR3 spans 14 residues. Germline V lookup: CDR1 SGHRS, CDR2 YFSETQ. CDR3 nucleotide sequence: TGCGCCAGCAGCCCTGACCTAGGTCGAGAGACCCAGTACTTC. Translated, it gives CASSPDLGRETQYF.

This clonotype is classed as medium-sized. The rearrangement uses TRBV2 and TRBJ1-3; D unresolved. Germline values: CDR1 SNHLY, CDR2 FYNNEI. The CDR3 runs 14 residues. The V end lost 6 bases, the J end lost 4 bases, and 13 bases lay between the germline ends. CDR3 sequence reads: CASSWMGLGNTIYF. DNA for the CDR3: TGTGCCAGCAGCTGGATGGGGTTGGGAAACACCATATATTTT. Full variable domain (missing parts from reference TRBV2 and TRBJ1-3): EPEVTQTPSHQVTQMGQEVILRCVPISNHLYFYWYRQILGQKVEFLVSFYNNEISEKSEIFDDQFSVERPDGSNFTLKIRSTKLEDSAMYFCASSWMGLGNTIYFGEGSWLTVV.

This clonotype was observed many times. The rearrangement joins TRBV6-5 to TRBJ2-7, with TRBD2 identical over 12 bases. CDR1 and CDR2 from the germline V gene are MNHEY and SVGAGI. The length of the CDR3 is 15 residues. The trim removed 0 bases at V and 5 bases at J, leaving 2 bases unmatched. As DNA, the CDR3 is TGTGCCAGCAGTTACTCGACTAGCGGGAGCCACGAGCAGTACTTC. It yields the protein CASSYSTSGSHEQYF.

This clonotype came up many times. The genes are TRBV6-2 or TRBV6-3 and TRBJ2-1; TRBD2 is a possible D gene (6 bases). CDR1 and CDR2 (germline): MNHEY, SVGEGT. Trimming took off 4 bases at V and 10 bases at J, with 17 bases between the two ends. The CDR3 sequence is 14 residues long. Written as DNA, the CDR3 is TGTGCCAGCAGTTTATCCCGGACGGGGGTCGAGCAGTTCTTC. Amino acids: CASSLSRTGVEQFF.

This clonotype has more than one count but fewer than ten. V usage is TRBV7-2 and J usage is TRBJ1-3; 7 bases fit TRBD1. Germline loops: CDR1 SGHTA, CDR2 FQGNSA. The junction had 15 bases not matched to a gene; V was cut back by 3 bases and J by 1 base. The CDR3 is made up of 19 amino acids. The CDR3 DNA is TGTGCCAGCAGCTTGGGAACACCGCCTGACAGGGCGTCTGGAAACACCATATATTTT. This encodes CASSLGTPPDRASGNTIYF.

The DNA of the CDR3 is TGCGCCAGCAGCCAAGATTGGACAGCTGCGAACACCGGGGAGCTGTTTTTT. It encodes CASSQDWTAANTGELFF. This chain uses TRBV4-1 with TRBJ2-2, with D possibly TRBD1 on 6 matching bases. This CDR3 has 17 residues. Looked up from germline, CDR1 is MGHRA and CDR2 is YSYEKL. The V end lost 0 bases, the J end lost 0 bases, and 11 bases lay between the germline ends.

In this sample, this clonotype turned up many times. The chain is built from TRBV6-1 and TRBJ2-5; TRBD2 aligns across 12 bases. This CDR3 region has 15 residues. CDR1 MNHNS and CDR2 SASEGT come from the germline V gene. Trimming cost V 5 bases and J 5 bases; bases outside gene matches: 6. CDR3: CASSYGLAGSETQYF. In nucleotides, the CDR3 is TGTGCCAGCAGTTATGGACTAGCGGGGTCTGAGACCCAGTACTTC.

This clonotype was seen repeatedly, ten times or more. The V call is TRBV3-1, the J call TRBJ2-7; D gene unclear. Germline V gene data show CDR1 as LGHDT and CDR2 as YNNKEL (reference sequence). CDR3 length: 13 amino acids. V lost 8 bases to trimming and J lost 7 bases, with 18 bases between them. CDR3 region: CASRDLSRSEQYF. The CDR3 DNA sequence: TGTGCCAGCCGCGATCTCTCCCGCTCGGAGCAGTACTTC.

This clonotype was detected many times. V and J are TRBV11-2 and TRBJ2-3; D is possibly TRBD1 or TRBD2 (6 bases each). Looked up from germline, CDR1 is SGHAT and CDR2 is FQNNGV. V was clipped by 1 base and J by 4 bases, with 12 bases between them. This CDR3 has 15 residues. The CDR3 bases are TGTGCCAGCAGCTTAGGCCCCGGGGGCTCAGATACGCAGTATTTT. It is translated as CASSLGPGGSDTQYF.

This clonotype was counted many times. The chain joins TRBV7-6 to TRBJ1-4; D not certain. The CDR3 totals 13 residues. Trimming took 7 bases from V and 0 from J, leaving 6 bases between them. The V gene's germline CDR1 is SGHVS and CDR2 FNYEAQ. CDR3: CASKSTTNEKLFF. The CDR3 nucleotides read TGTGCCAGCAAAAGTACAACTAATGAAAAACTGTTTTTT.

This clonotype appeared many times. The chain employs TRBV4-3 and TRBJ1-2; no reliable D call. Deletions cut 3 bases from V and 3 bases from J, with 5 bases between. The germline gives CDR1 LGHNA, CDR2 YSLEER. CDR3 length: 12 residues. The CDR3 protein is CASSHVDYGYTF. In DNA form, the CDR3 reads TGCGCCAGCAGCCACGTCGACTATGGCTACACCTTC.

This clonotype was counted many times. This sequence joins TRBV6-1 and TRBJ2-4; TRBD2 might be the D (6 bases). Germline V gives CDR1 MNHNS, CDR2 SASEGT. With 4 bases removed from V and 8 bases from J, the gap between germline ends came to 12 bases. This CDR3 contains 13 residues. CDR3 region: CASSVDYPHIQYF. The CDR3 DNA reads TGTGCCAGCAGTGTGGACTACCCCCACATTCAGTACTTC.

This clonotype was seen ten or more times. The gene calls are TRBV6-5 and TRBJ2-3; 7 bases agree with TRBD1. The CDR3 is 14 amino acids. V dropped 4 bases and J dropped 3; count of bases not matched to a gene: 4. Germline V gives CDR1 MNHEY, CDR2 SVGAGI. CDR3 in amino acids: CASSWQGVTDTQYF. Here the CDR3 DNA reads TGTGCCAGCAGTTGGCAGGGGGTTACAGATACGCAGTATTTT.

This clonotype has ten or more counts. The gene calls are TRBV20-1 and TRBJ2-3; D perhaps matches TRBD2 (5 bases). In germline, CDR1 is DFQATT, CDR2 SNEGSKA (reference sequence). CDR3 length: 15 residues. V was shortened by 0 bases and J by 2 bases, with 12 bases between the two germline ends. CDR3 sequence: CSARDSGVPTDTQYF. DNA of the CDR3: TGCAGTGCTAGAGATTCCGGGGTACCCACAGATACGCAGTATTTT.

This clonotype is classed as medium-sized. The rearrangement uses TRBV19 and TRBJ2-3; D possibly corresponds to TRBD2 (5 bases). This CDR3 comprises 14 residues. Trimming pared 4 bases from V and 2 bases from J, leaving 10 bases between. Germline values: CDR1 LNHDA, CDR2 SQIVND (reference sequence). The CDR3 sequence: CASSTKGDTDTQYF. The CDR3 DNA follows: TGTGCCAGTAGTACAAAGGGAGACACAGATACGCAGTATTTT.

This clonotype was observed at least ten times. The chain combines TRBV11-2 with TRBJ2-3; the match to TRBD2 covers 9 bases. The CDR3 is 15 amino acids. Trimming removed 0 bases from V and 6 bases from J; junction bases left unmatched: 4. Per the germline V gene, CDR1 is SGHAT and CDR2 is FQNNGV. CDR3 loop: CASSLDAGGRDTQYF. CDR3 nucleotides: TGTGCCAGCAGCTTAGATGCGGGGGGGCGGGATACGCAGTATTTT.

This clonotype was counted many times. The genes are TRBV11-2 and TRBJ2-5; possible D gene TRBD1, 6 bases. Trimming pared 8 bases from V and 2 bases from J, leaving 12 bases between. This CDR3 contains 13 residues. CDR1 SGHAT and CDR2 FQNNGV come from the germline V gene. The CDR3 protein is CASEYDRQETQYF. In DNA form, the CDR3 reads TGTGCCAGCGAGTACGACAGGCAAGAGACCCAGTACTTC.

This clonotype was recorded many times. The CDR3 nucleotides are TGTGCCAGCAGTCCCTTGGACAGCTCCTACAATGAGCAGTTCTTC. Translation: CASSPLDSSYNEQFF. The chain couples TRBV2 to TRBJ2-1; D possibly corresponds to TRBD1 (6 bases). Trimming stripped 5 bases from V and 0 bases from J, with 11 bases between. The V gene's germline CDR1 is SNHLY and CDR2 FYNNEI. The CDR3 loop spans 15 amino acids.

J is TRBJ2-1 and V is TRBV7-2; possible D gene TRBD2, 5 bases. The germline gives CDR1 SGHTA, CDR2 FQGNSA. With 7 bases removed from V and 6 bases from J, the gap between germline ends came to 13 bases. The CDR3 sequence is 13 residues long. The CDR3 protein is CASTLARANEQFF. CDR3 bases: TGTGCCAGCACCCTTGCGAGGGCCAATGAGCAGTTCTTC.